This T cell receptor (beta chain) was identified during a study of blood T cell repertoires in COVID-19 (dated by TCRdb to the early 2020s). About the investigation overall: Samples from collaborators originated in the United States, Italy and Spain and spanned both the acute and convalescent phases of COVID-19. The material from the prospective study consisted of cDNA or gDNA derived from T cells, B-cell-depleted T cells, or PBMCs. Deeply sampled blood TCRbeta repertoires from subjects exposed to, actively infected with, or recovered from COVID-19 were included in the dataset. The repertoires were released in a freely available public database intended as a resource for research on the immune response to SARS-CoV-2. Samples came from the ongoing ImmuneRACE study (first 160 participants) plus 1,254 subjects from 6 global collaborators. Sample metadata almost always included a de-identified subject ID, COVID-19 status, age in years and sex. HLA class I and class II types, where available, came from metadata supplied by the sample provider rather than from assay-based typing. What the authors observed across the whole study: Clinical and demographic metadata were provided uncurated, with the amount varying by source and participant.

TCRbeta CDR3 regions were amplified from genomic DNA using the immunoSEQ Assay, a bias-controlled multiplex PCR. Turning to the authors' computational methods: Nucleated cell counts per sample were estimated from amplification of reference gene primers within the assay. To quantify the absolute abundance of each unique TCRbeta CDR3 rearrangement, sequence reads were collapsed and filtered. Productive Simpson clonality was computed per sample as the square root of Simpson's diversity index over productive rearrangements. TCRdb retrieved this table from immuneACCESS and kept in-frame rearrangements only. Not all clones are present; in checked studies, unresolved V genes account for under half, and no reason is known for the remainder. The V and J calls and the clone size are those of that table, but D and trimming were determined from the DNA. Counted in this sample were some 340,000 clones; more than 70% of them appeared once. Approximately 5.3% of the sample lies in the top ten.

In regard to this clone: The antigen this receptor binds is unknown. No base quality values were provided; no much bigger clone lies one nucleotide off.

From the cysteine up to the phenylalanine, the CDR3 has a length of 19 residues. CDR3 DNA is the only sequence kept; it has 57 bases, read in frame from the first base. Participants in the prospective study were enrolled through a virtual design, were aged roughly 18 to 95 years, and lived in approximately 24 United States geographic areas. In the prospective study, participants were assigned to cohorts based on the clinical history participants reported in a screening survey and a study questionnaire. Recovered participants in ImmuneRACE Cohort 3 were defined as having two consecutive negative NP/OP PCR tests, clearance from a healthcare professional, or resolution of symptoms. In the prospective study, mobile phlebotomists collected whole blood, serum and a nasopharyngeal or oropharyngeal swab from each participant. Participants in the prospective study had the option to provide additional blood draws and questionnaires over an approximately 2-month period. Before DNA extraction, prospective study blood samples were shipped either frozen or at room temperature.

The clonotype comes from a woman aged 25 to 39 who had recovered from COVID-19. The specimen sequenced was PBMCs or T cells enriched from blood (not recorded which). The chain was built from TRBV12-2 and TRBJ2-1; the D call in the table, TRBD2, was not verified against the DNA. TRBV12-2 is annotated as a pseudogene. The base sequence is TGTGCAAGTCGCTCTGTACTAGCGGGGGGGCCCGAAGCCTACAATGAGCAGTTCTTC. Its amino acids are CASRSVLAGGPEAYNEQFF.